These 9 T cell receptor beta chains originate from one sample sequenced in a study of T cell repertoires in cytomegalovirus infection. TCRdb reprocessed the reads via MiXCR and lists one record per CDR3 protein. The sample records around 300,000 distinct CDR3 sequences, about 20% being singletons. These receptors lack a known antigen. The sample was cultured PBMCs, taken from culture after CMV antigen stimulation. The receptors here all came from a human donor in good health (CMV status not recorded). Some clones in this sample may be carry-over from other donors' samples.

As concerns this clonotype: Compared with germline, one end of the junction differs, possibly owing to a read error. The chain uses TRBV14 and TRBJ2-7; 13 bases line up with TRBD2. The CDR3 contains 17 residues. Germline V lookup: CDR1 SGHDN, CDR2 FVKESK. The CDR3 coding sequence is TGTGCCAGCAGTCGGACGCTCGGGACTAGCGGGACCTACGGGCAGTACTTC. Translation: CASSRTLGTSGTYGQYF.

The chain carries TRBV4-1 and TRBJ1-1; 10 bases align to TRBD1. Trimming cost V 1 base and J 3 bases; bases outside gene matches: 2. Germline V gene sequence: CDR1 MGHRA, CDR2 YSYEKL. The CDR3 is 15 amino acids. The CDR3 is CASSQAGQGYTEAFF. CDR3 DNA: TGCGCCAGCAGCCAAGCGGGACAGGGGTACACTGAAGCTTTCTTT.

This chain uses TRBV10-3 with TRBJ1-1; D is ambiguous. The V end lost 6 bases, the J end lost 1 base, and 9 bases lay between the germline ends. CDR1 ENHRY and CDR2 SYGVKD come from the germline V gene. CDR3 size: 13 residues. The CDR3 region is CAIRNTGNTEAFF. In DNA, the CDR3 is TGTGCCATCAGAAATACGGGGAACACTGAAGCTTTCTTT.

The chain joins TRBV7-9 to TRBJ1-5; D not resolved. V lost 5 bases and J lost 1, with 15 bases in between. Looked up from germline, CDR1 is SEHNR and CDR2 is FQNEAQ (reference sequence). The CDR3 has 16 residues. CDR3 loop: CASSPRSAGSNQPQHF. The CDR3 coding sequence is TGTGCCAGCAGCCCCCGTTCCGCGGGGAGCAATCAGCCCCAGCATTTT.

This chain joins TRBV7-9 and TRBJ2-7; D might be TRBD2 (5 bases). Germline CDR1 SEHNR, CDR2 FQNEAQ (reference sequence). V lost 1 base and J 3 bases, leaving 10 bases between the germline ends. There are 14 residues in the CDR3. The CDR3 is CASSLGRTYYEQYF. The CDR3 DNA is TGTGCCAGCAGCTTAGGCAGGACTTACTACGAGCAGTACTTC.

This clonotype came up many times. The rearrangement links TRBV7-9 to TRBJ1-2; TRBD1 might be the D (6 bases). Germline V lookup: CDR1 SEHNR, CDR2 FQNEAQ (reference sequence). CDR3 length: 12 amino acids. V was clipped by 3 bases and J by 6 bases, with 8 bases between them. The CDR3 here is CASSFNRDGYTF. The CDR3 coding sequence is TGTGCCAGCAGCTTCAACAGGGATGGCTACACCTTC.

There are a few counts of this clonotype. The rearrangement joins TRBV4-1 to TRBJ1-1; D is ambiguous. The germline gives CDR1 MGHRA, CDR2 YSYEKL. CDR3 length: 16 amino acids. V shed 1 base and J shed 5 bases, with 17 bases lying between them. The CDR3 DNA reads TGCGCCAGCAGCCAAGCGGTGGTGGCGTTAGGAACTGAAGCTTTCTTT. Translated: CASSQAVVALGTEAFF.

The chain employs TRBV29-1 and TRBJ2-1, with 11 bases identical to TRBD2. CDR3 length equals 15 residues. In germline, CDR1 is SQVTM, CDR2 ANQGSEA. V dropped 4 bases and J dropped 2; count of bases not matched to a gene: 4. The chain's CDR3 is CSVASLAGAYNEQFF. The DNA of the CDR3 is TGCAGCGTTGCCTCACTAGCGGGAGCCTACAATGAGCAGTTCTTC.

The chain is built from TRBV10-3 and TRBJ2-7; tentatively, D is TRBD1 or TRBD2 (5 bases each). This CDR3 contains 13 residues. From germline, CDR1 is ENHRY and CDR2 SYGVKD. The germline V and J ends were trimmed by 7 bases and 1 base, with 11 bases remaining between them. CDR3 region: CAINQGESYEQYF. In nucleotides, the CDR3 is TGTGCCATCAATCAGGGAGAGTCCTACGAGCAGTACTTC.